The clone carrying this T cell receptor (beta chain) was counted many times. Per the germline V gene, CDR1 is MDHEN and CDR2 is SYDVKM. Germline trimming cut 5 bases from V and 5 bases from J; bases unmatched to any gene: 3. This CDR3 is built from 14 residues. The data were taken from a study of identical twins. TCRdb passed the 5' RACE reads through MiXCR, listing each CDR3 protein once. Of around 500,000 distinct CDR3 sequences listed, 12% to 15% were seen once; the top ten hold about 0.53%. The data were also submitted as part of a second study, on yellow fever vaccine responses in identical twins.

This receptor was obtained from a woman aged 18-29 years in good health. This rearrangement joins TRBV28 to TRBJ1-6; 7 bases line up with TRBD1. What was sequenced was CD4+ T cells sorted from blood. CDR3 coding DNA: TGTGCCAGCAGTCCTGACAGGGATAATTCACCCCTCCACTTT. Residues: CASSPDRDNSPLHF.